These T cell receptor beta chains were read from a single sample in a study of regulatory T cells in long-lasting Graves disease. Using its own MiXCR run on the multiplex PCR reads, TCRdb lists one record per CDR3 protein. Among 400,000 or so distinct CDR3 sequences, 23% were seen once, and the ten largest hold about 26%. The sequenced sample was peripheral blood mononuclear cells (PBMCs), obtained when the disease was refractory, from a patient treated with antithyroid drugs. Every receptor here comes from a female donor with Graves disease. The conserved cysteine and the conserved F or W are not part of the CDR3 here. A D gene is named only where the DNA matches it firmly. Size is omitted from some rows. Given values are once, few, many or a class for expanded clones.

SVEENPAGKGETQY TRBJ2-5 14 . many TRBV29-1
SARGPSVQETQY TRBJ2-5 12 . few TRBV20-1
ASSFRPRLAGGSNTGELF TRBJ2-2 18 TRBD2 few TRBV12-3/TRBV12-4
SARRPDTDQPQH TRBJ1-5 12 . . TRBV20-1
ASSLTRGYGYT TRBJ1-2 11 . many TRBV5-1
ASSQVTPEKLF TRBJ1-4 11 . many TRBV3-1
ASSFVSSANEQY TRBJ2-7 12 . . TRBV28
ASSVGGGTGELF TRBJ2-2 12 . many TRBV9
ASSINLNTEAF TRBJ1-1 11 . few TRBV19
ASSEQGPFGYT TRBJ1-2 11 . many TRBV2
ATSSWEGNRNSPLH TRBJ1-6 14 . many TRBV15
ASSLIGGSEYEQY TRBJ2-7 13 TRBD2 few TRBV5-1
ASSAETTSGRLEQY TRBJ2-7 14 TRBD2 . TRBV19
SASAGTTGYEQY TRBJ2-7 12 TRBD2 few TRBV20-1
ASTPGQGLSGELF TRBJ2-2 13 TRBD1 . TRBV6-1
ASRTTSGSPYEQY TRBJ2-7 13 TRBD2 . TRBV6-1
SARTSERGYEQY TRBJ2-7 12 . . TRBV20-1
ASSTTTGGNSPLH TRBJ1-6 13 TRBD1 few TRBV19
ASSYPSGSGGELF TRBJ2-2 13 . many TRBV7-2
ASRGTSGYEQY TRBJ2-7 11 TRBD2 many TRBV2
ASTQGGGFYGYT TRBJ1-2 12 . . TRBV25-1
ASSPRTARGTIY TRBJ1-3 12 . once TRBV7-9
ASSVLTGHQETQY TRBJ2-5 13 TRBD1 few TRBV6-1
ASMTLLRGEEYEQF TRBJ2-1 14 . . TRBV6-1
ASSLFQQETQY TRBJ2-5 11 . many TRBV27
ASRTDRSLYGYT TRBJ1-2 12 TRBD1 many TRBV2
ASSIADRGSSYT TRBJ1-2 12 TRBD1 . TRBV19
ASSSGTGGSSYEQY TRBJ2-7 14 TRBD1 . TRBV7-3
ASRCRANRANVLT TRBJ2-6 13 . few TRBV10-1
ASTRTGMDYGYT TRBJ1-2 12 TRBD1 . TRBV19
ASTLGLAGSSDTQY TRBJ2-3 14 TRBD2 . TRBV19
SAAPGQIYEQY TRBJ2-7 11 . . TRBV20-1
ASSTVDEGGEQY TRBJ2-7 12 . . TRBV19
ASSLLTAETQY TRBJ2-5 11 . . TRBV12-3/TRBV12-4
ASSSLKLGGNEQY TRBJ2-7 13 . few TRBV7-2
ASSDTGKANYGYT TRBJ1-2 13 . many TRBV6-4
ASSPTRVAAETQY TRBJ2-5 13 . . TRBV12-3/TRBV12-4
ASSLFGFSGNTKY TRBJ1-3 13 . many TRBV28
ASSERTLPPSYGYT TRBJ1-2 14 . few TRBV19
ASSIPGGSSYEQY TRBJ2-7 13 TRBD1 . TRBV19
ASSQSDGNQPQH TRBJ1-5 12 . few TRBV18
ASSYAVLDEQY TRBJ2-7 11 . few TRBV13